This TCR beta chain originates from a study of chemoradiotherapy in HPV16-positive cancers. Overall study: Candidate HPV-specific T-cell clones and common TCR motifs came from functional assays in a couple of HPV16-positive patients.

This clone is a singleton in its sample. Its antigen remains unknown. General study points: Candidate HPV-specific clones and E7-related TCR motifs grew in tumor during treatment. In HPV16-positive patients, HPV-responsive T-cell expansion tracked better recurrence-free survival. Functional assays defining HPV-specific T cells used only a couple of HPV16-positive patients.

Produced via immunoSEQ multiplex PCR; TCRdb's table is partial and in-frame only. This table has tens of thousands of clones, roughly 94% appearing once. Germline CDR1 reads SGDLS; CDR2 reads YYNGEE. V was cut by 0 bases and J by 2 bases, with 6 bases left in between. The CDR3 totals 15 residues. The sample was taken from a patient who underwent chemoradiotherapy. The chain couples TRBV9 to TRBJ2-6, with D perhaps given as TRBD1 or TRBD2 (5 bases each). The receptor comes from a human donor with HPV-associated anogenital cancer. The CDR3 region has the DNA TGTGCCAGCAGCGTAGGAGGGGCTGGGGCCAACGTCCTGACTTTC. The encoded protein is CASSVGGAGANVLTF. The variable domain in full, with the rest retrieved from reference TRBV9 and TRBJ2-6, is DSGVTQTPKHLITATGQRVTLRCSPRSGDLSVYWYQQSLDQGLQFLIQYYNGEERAKGNILERFSAQQFPDLHSELNLSSLELGDSALYFCASSVGGAGANVLTFGAGSRLTVL.